The sequence of this T cell receptor (beta chain) was determined in a study of molecular identifiers for immune sequencing clone quantification. The wider study: In replicates, RNA from about 20,000 or 100,000 naive CD8 cells was split five ways, four sequenced. Study results and limitations: Reportedly, one cell's Jurkat TCR RNA was detected within 1,100,000 naive CD8 cells.

Sorted naive CD8 T cells, about 17,000 to 1,000,000, were sequenced from 10%, 30% or 50% RNA. Naive CD8 T cells were sorted, and the gate applied was CD8+CD4-CCR7+CD45RA+. MiXCR, applied by TCRdb to the PCR reads, yields one record per CDR3 protein. Among 55,000 to 75,000 distinct CDR3 sequences listed, approximately 17% were seen once. In this sample, this clonotype turned up many times. Antigen unknown. This clonotype originated in a human donor in good health. Some libraries in this study had Jurkat cell RNA spiked in. Sequencing was done on a sample of naive CD8+ T cells from blood, with Jurkat cell RNA spiked in. Subset given: FACS-sorted CD8+CD4-CCR7+CD45RA+ naive T cells.

The CDR3 sequence is CASSLDRAFPDTQYF. CDR3 nucleotides: TGTGCCAGCAGCTTGGACAGGGCGTTTCCAGATACGCAGTATTTT. The V gene is TRBV5-6, the J gene TRBJ2-3; a possible D gene is TRBD1 (6 bases). The CDR3 covers 15 residues. V lost 0 bases to trimming and J lost 4 bases, with 12 bases between them. The germline V gene encodes CDR1 SGHDT and CDR2 YYEEEE.